The 22 T cell receptor beta chains in this list originate from one sample, sequenced in a study of OX40 agonist ivuxolimab in advanced cancers. Library creation used the immunoSEQ multiplex PCR assay. Drawn from immuneACCESS, this table holds only the in-frame rearrangements with V and J called that TCRdb kept. Clones are partly lost; checked studies trace under half to an unresolved V gene and leave the rest unexplained. The sample table contains more than 65,000 clones; only one count was recorded for 85% to 90% of them. Roughly 6.1% of the sample is in the top ten clones. Sequencing used CD4+ or CD8+ T cells sorted from blood, obtained in a trial of the OX40 agonist ivuxolimab. These receptors were taken from an adult with an advanced solid tumor such as melanoma, head and neck, liver or kidney cancer.

This clone was recorded only once. The chain employs TRBV14 and TRBJ1-2; D remains unclear. Germline assignment: CDR1 SGHDN and CDR2 FVKESK. Deletions cut 0 bases from V and 1 base from J, with 18 bases between. The CDR3 is made up of 18 amino acids. Here the CDR3 DNA reads TGTGCCAGCAGCCAAGAAGGAGGGCTCAAAGCGATTAACTATGGCTACACCTTC. Protein product: CASSQEGGLKAINYGYTF.

The gene calls are TRBV11-2 and TRBJ1-2; TRBD1 matches at 9 bases. The CDR3 runs to 15 residues. J was trimmed by 7 bases and V by 2 bases; bases with no gene match: 8. In germline, CDR1 is SGHAT, CDR2 FQNNGV. CDR3 sequence: CASSLLGTGIGGYTF. The DNA for the CDR3 is TGTGCCAGCAGCTTACTAGGGACAGGGATCGGTGGCTACACCTTC.

Only one count was recorded for this clone. The chain links TRBV30 to TRBJ1-6, with a possible D match to TRBD1 (5 bases). The CDR3 loop spans 13 amino acids. With 1 base removed from V and 10 bases from J, the gap between germline ends came to 11 bases. Germline V gene lookup returns CDR1 GTSNPN and CDR2 SVGIG (reference sequence). The CDR3 reads CAWSDRDGSPLHF. CDR3 nucleotides: TGTGCCTGGAGTGATCGGGACGGGTCACCCCTCCACTTT.

V and J are TRBV27 and TRBJ1-5; no clear D. V was pared by 9 bases and J by 0 bases, with 15 bases between. CDR3 size: 15 residues. The germline V gene encodes CDR1 MNHEY and CDR2 SMNVEV (reference sequence). The CDR3 protein is CASRHFPYSNQPQHF. Written as DNA, the CDR3 is TGTGCCAGTAGACACTTCCCCTATAGCAATCAGCCCCAGCATTTT.

This sequence joins TRBV11-2 and TRBJ2-3; D is unclear. Germline CDR1 is SGHAT and CDR2 is FQNNGV. Trimming stripped 1 base from V and 4 bases from J, with 6 bases between. The CDR3 covers 13 residues. In nucleotides, the CDR3 is TGTGCCAGCAGCTTAGTGGGTCCAGATACGCAGTATTTT. This translates into CASSLVGPDTQYF.

The chain carries TRBV7-2 and TRBJ2-1; a possible D gene is TRBD2 (6 bases). The V gene lost 7 bases and the J gene lost 7 bases, with 14 bases spanning the gap. The germline V gene has CDR1 SGHTA and CDR2 FQGNSA. The CDR3 is 13 residues long. This chain's CDR3 is CASTEGSWNEQFF. The CDR3 bases are TGTGCCAGCACGGAGGGGTCGTGGAATGAGCAGTTCTTC. Combining the CDR3 with reference TRBV7-2 and TRBJ2-1 gives the whole variable domain GAGVSQSPSNKVTEKGKDVELRCDPISGHTALYWYRQSLGQGLEFLIYFQGNSAPDKSGLPSDRFSAERTGGSVSTLTIQRTQQEDSAVYLCASTEGSWNEQFFGPGTRLTVL.

J is TRBJ2-1 and V is TRBV29-1, with D unclear. Trimming took 7 bases from V and 4 from J, leaving 11 bases between them. The CDR3 runs to 12 residues. The germline CDR1 and CDR2 sequences are SQVTM and ANQGSEA. The CDR3 loop reads CSAQDGYNEQFF. In DNA form, the CDR3 reads TGCAGCGCCCAGGACGGGTACAATGAGCAGTTCTTC.

This chain joins TRBV5-6 and TRBJ1-6; D is possibly TRBD1 (5 bases). CDR3 size: 13 residues. The V and J ends lost 2 bases and 13 bases respectively, with 13 bases between them. CDR1 SGHDT and CDR2 YYEEEE come from the germline V gene. CDR3 in amino acids: CASSLWGGSPLHF. CDR3 DNA: TGTGCCAGCAGCTTATGGGGCGGGTCGCCCCTCCACTTT.

The sample holds one count of this clone. The V gene is TRBV5-4, the J gene TRBJ2-5, with D tentatively TRBD2 (7 bases). There are 14 residues in the CDR3. Germline CDR1 reads SGHNT; CDR2 reads YYREEE (reference sequence). Trimming pared 0 bases from V and 4 bases from J, leaving 10 bases between. This CDR3 is CASSLVAGAETQYF. For the CDR3, the DNA is TGTGCCAGCAGCTTGGTGGCGGGGGCAGAGACCCAGTACTTC.

The rearrangement joins TRBV7-8 to TRBJ2-7; D is uncertain. This CDR3 region has 15 residues. V was pared by 0 bases and J by 3 bases, with 12 bases between. Germline V gene lookup returns CDR1 SGHVS and CDR2 FQNEAQ. The CDR3, as DNA: TGTGCCAGCAGCTTAGCACCCTCTCTGAACTACGAGCAGTACTTC. This gives the protein CASSLAPSLNYEQYF.

The V call is TRBV5-4, the J call TRBJ1-2; 8 positions match TRBD1. CDR1 is SGHNT, CDR2 YYREEE, per germline (reference sequence). J lost 4 bases, V lost 3 bases, and 11 bases had no gene match. There are 16 residues in the CDR3. The CDR3 DNA is TGTGCCAGCAGCTGGTTCGCGGCAGGGGGCTTCTATGGCTACACCTTC. This encodes CASSWFAAGGFYGYTF.

The chain joins TRBV7-9 to TRBJ1-6; no definite D call. Germline V gives CDR1 SEHNR, CDR2 FQNEAQ (reference sequence). Trimming cost V 1 base and J 3 bases, with 13 bases left between them. The CDR3 covers 17 residues. The CDR3 spells CASSLGVSAIYNSPLHF. The CDR3 DNA follows: TGTGCCAGCAGCTTAGGGGTTAGCGCGATCTATAATTCACCCCTCCACTTT.

V is TRBV7-9 and J is TRBJ1-4; the D is unclear. This CDR3 contains 15 residues. Germline loops: CDR1 SEHNR, CDR2 FQNEAQ (reference sequence). Trimming stripped 5 bases from V and 0 bases from J, with 10 bases between. DNA of the CDR3: TGTGCCAGCAGCCGAGAAGGGCCAACTAATGAAAAACTGTTTTTT. It encodes CASSREGPTNEKLFF.

The chain combines TRBV5-4 with TRBJ1-1; TRBD1 aligns across 10 bases. The CDR3 spans 15 residues. The germline V gene encodes CDR1 SGHNT and CDR2 YYREEE (reference sequence). The J segment lost 7 bases and the V segment lost 0 bases, leaving 6 bases of the junction unmatched. The CDR3 DNA sequence: TGTGCCAGCAGCTTGGGGGGACAGGGGACCGGTGAAGCTTTCTTT. Encoded protein: CASSLGGQGTGEAFF.

V gene TRBV5-1 combines with J gene TRBJ1-2; D call uncertain. Trimming removed 0 bases at V and 6 bases at J, with 12 bases between. Germline V lookup: CDR1 SGHRS, CDR2 YFSETQ. The CDR3 has 14 residues. CDR3 region: CASSLERTEDGYTF. The CDR3 coding sequence is TGCGCCAGCAGCTTGGAGAGGACCGAAGATGGCTACACCTTC.

The rearrangement links TRBV7-2 to TRBJ2-5, with 9 positions matching TRBD1. Germline V gene data show CDR1 as SGHTA and CDR2 as FQGNSA. V shed 3 bases and J 2 bases; nucleotides not matched to a gene: 7. The CDR3 consists of 16 residues. CDR3 amino acids: CASSLSPGTGQETQYF. The CDR3 DNA sequence: TGTGCCAGCAGCTTGTCTCCCGGGACAGGGCAAGAGACCCAGTACTTC.

This clone was observed a few times. The rearrangement joins TRBV4-3 to TRBJ1-6, with 8 nucleotides matching TRBD1. Losses at the gene ends were 5 bases for V and 8 bases for J; bases not matched to a gene: 5. CDR3 length: 14 residues. Germline-derived CDR1 and CDR2 are LGHNA and YSLEER. Here the CDR3 reads CASSRQGLDSPLHF. CDR3 sequence (DNA): TGCGCCAGCAGCAGACAGGGGTTGGATTCACCCCTCCACTTT.

The CDR3 region is CAWGEQGDYGYTF. In DNA form, the CDR3 reads TGTGCCTGGGGTGAACAGGGAGACTATGGCTACACCTTC. J is TRBJ1-2 and V is TRBV30; possibly TRBD1 for D (6 bases). This CDR3 spans 13 amino acids. The germline CDR1 and CDR2 sequences are GTSNPN and SVGIG (reference sequence). The V end lost 5 bases, the J end lost 3 bases, and 13 bases lay between the germline ends.

This clone was seen a handful of times. This chain links TRBV27 with TRBJ2-7; a possible D gene is TRBD1 (5 bases). The length of the CDR3 is 11 residues. Germline CDR1 is MNHEY and CDR2 is SMNVEV (reference sequence). V was cut by 4 bases and J by 11 bases, with 12 bases left in between. The CDR3 spells CASSWGNREYF. DNA of the CDR3: TGTGCCAGCAGTTGGGGCAACCGGGAGTACTTC.

The chain combines TRBV7-2 with TRBJ2-5; 15 bases match TRBD2. TRBJ2-7 matches the DNA end more closely, so the J call is doubtful. Germline V gene sequence: CDR1 SGHTA, CDR2 FQGNSA. This CDR3 has 17 residues. The CDR3 spells CASSPGTSGGPSYEQYF. For the CDR3, the DNA is TGTGCCAGCAGCCCCGGGACTAGCGGGGGGCCCTCCTACGAGCAGTACTTC.

The CDR3 DNA reads TGTGCCATCAGTGGTGGGGGGAGGGCCAGAACAACAGATACGCAGTATTTT. Protein product: CAISGGGRARTTDTQYF. The chain employs TRBV10-3 and TRBJ2-3, with 7 bases matching TRBD2. Per the germline V gene, CDR1 is ENHRY and CDR2 is SYGVKD. Trimming cost V 4 bases and J 3 bases; bases outside gene matches: 13. The CDR3 length is 17 residues.

The rearrangement links TRBV28 to TRBJ2-5, with a possible D match to TRBD1 (5 bases). This CDR3 has 14 residues. From germline, CDR1 is MDHEN and CDR2 SYDVKM. With 1 base removed from V and 4 bases from J, the gap between germline ends came to 10 bases. The CDR3 protein is CASSLYWQGETQYF. CDR3 coding DNA: TGTGCCAGCAGTTTATATTGGCAGGGAGAGACCCAGTACTTC.